These 5 T cell receptor beta chains share one sample of origin, sequenced in a study of blood T cell repertoires in COVID-19. TCRdb keeps only in-frame clones here, not all; method: immunoSEQ multiplex PCR. Of tens of thousands of clones listed, 75% to 90% were seen once; the top ten hold 4% to 5.5%. Sequences were obtained from peripheral blood. The receptors originated from a man at least 80 years old with acute or convalescent COVID-19.

V gene TRBV2 combines with J gene TRBJ1-1; D unclear. The V end was cut by 5 bases, the J end by 1 base, with 11 bases between. CDR1 and CDR2 from the germline V gene are SNHLY and FYNNEI. The length of the CDR3 is 14 residues. The CDR3 bases are TGTGCCAGCAGTACCCGACGGGAGAACACTGAAGCTTTCTTT. This sequence encodes CASSTRRENTEAFF.

The V call is TRBV19, the J call TRBJ2-5; 10 nucleotides line up with TRBD2. CDR1 LNHDA and CDR2 SQIVND come from the germline V gene (reference sequence). The CDR3 runs 17 residues. Trimming took 3 bases from V and 4 from J; bases not matched to a gene: 11. The CDR3 is CASSMTSGPTPGETQYF. CDR3 in DNA: TGTGCCAGTAGTATGACTAGCGGGCCAACGCCGGGAGAGACCCAGTACTTC.

The genes are TRBV5-1 and TRBJ2-7, with 13 bases matching TRBD2. Trimming cost V 2 bases and J 8 bases; bases outside gene matches: 7. The germline CDR1 and CDR2 sequences are SGHRS and YFSETQ. The CDR3 length is 15 residues. The CDR3 here is CASSFQTSGGAQQYF. CDR3 in DNA: TGCGCCAGCAGCTTTCAAACTAGCGGGGGGGCGCAGCAGTACTTC. Combining the CDR3 with reference TRBV5-1 and TRBJ2-7 gives the whole variable domain KAGVTQTPRYLIKTRGQQVTLSCSPISGHRSVSWYQQTPGQGLQFLFEYFSETQRNKGNFPGRFSGRQFSNSRSEMNVSTLELGDSALYLCASSFQTSGGAQQYFGPGTRLTVT.

The V and J genes are TRBV12-5 and TRBJ1-5, with 9 nucleotides matching TRBD1. In germline, CDR1 is LGHNT, CDR2 FRNRAP. The CDR3 loop spans 16 amino acids. V lost 6 bases and J lost 6; bases outside the gene matches: 12. CDR3 sequence (DNA): TGTGCTAGTGGCCTCCTCCGAACAGGGGGCGGTCAGCCCCAGCATTTT. Protein: CASGLLRTGGGQPQHF.

V is TRBV4-2 and J is TRBJ2-5; 9 nucleotides align to TRBD1. The CDR3 has 18 amino acids. J lost 2 bases, V lost 4 bases, and 14 bases had no gene match. From germline, CDR1 is LGHNA and CDR2 YNFKEQ. CDR3 in amino acids: CASSLRLHRDRAQETQYF. The CDR3 DNA follows: TGTGCCAGCAGCCTCAGACTTCACCGGGACAGGGCGCAAGAGACCCAGTACTTC.